This TCR beta chain was identified during a study of T cells in Graves' hyperthyroidism and ophthalmopathy. With 7 bases clipped from V and 3 bases from J, the junction kept 8 bases outside the gene matches. The CDR3 contains 14 residues. In this sample, this clonotype turned up many times. RNA transcripts provided the source from which TCR beta CDR3 regions were amplified. RT-PCR in the first round (using the HTBI primer set) targeted the TCR CDR3. MiXCR was run by TCRdb on the multiplex PCR reads, yielding one entry per CDR3 protein. The sample holds roughly 380,000 distinct CDR3 sequences, approximately 20% seen once.

The sequence was collected from a woman between 18 and 30 years old with Graves' hyperthyroidism. Sequencing was done on a sample of blood. The J gene is TRBJ1-2, the V gene TRBV12-3 or TRBV12-4; 7 nucleotides agree with TRBD1. CDR3 nucleotides: TGTGCCAGCACCCCGACAGGGTCCGACTATGGCTACACCTTC. It is translated as CASTPTGSDYGYTF.